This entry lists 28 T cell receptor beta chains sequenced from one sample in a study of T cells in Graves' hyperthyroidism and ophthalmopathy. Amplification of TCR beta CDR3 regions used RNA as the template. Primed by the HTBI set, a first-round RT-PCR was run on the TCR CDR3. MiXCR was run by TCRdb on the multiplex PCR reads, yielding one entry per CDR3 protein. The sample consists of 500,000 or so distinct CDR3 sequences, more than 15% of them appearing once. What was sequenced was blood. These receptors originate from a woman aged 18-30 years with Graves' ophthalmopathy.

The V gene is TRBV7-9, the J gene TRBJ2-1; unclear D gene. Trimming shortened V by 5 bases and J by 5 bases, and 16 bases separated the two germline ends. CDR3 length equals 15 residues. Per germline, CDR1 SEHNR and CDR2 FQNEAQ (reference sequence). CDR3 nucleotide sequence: TGTGCCAGCAGCCCTACCCTGGACGGGCACAATGAGCAGTTCTTC. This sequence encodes CASSPTLDGHNEQFF.

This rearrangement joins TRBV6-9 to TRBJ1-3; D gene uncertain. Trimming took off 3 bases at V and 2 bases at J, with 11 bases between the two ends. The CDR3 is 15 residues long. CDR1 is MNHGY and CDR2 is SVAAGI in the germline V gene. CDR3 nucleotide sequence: TGTGCCAGCAGTTACCTACAAGAGGCTGGAAACACCATATATTTT. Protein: CASSYLQEAGNTIYF.

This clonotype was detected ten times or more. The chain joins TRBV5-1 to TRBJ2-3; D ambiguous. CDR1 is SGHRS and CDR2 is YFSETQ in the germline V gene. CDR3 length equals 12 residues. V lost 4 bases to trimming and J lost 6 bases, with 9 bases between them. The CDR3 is CASSTVSDTQYF. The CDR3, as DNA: TGCGCCAGCAGCACCGTCTCGGATACGCAGTATTTT.

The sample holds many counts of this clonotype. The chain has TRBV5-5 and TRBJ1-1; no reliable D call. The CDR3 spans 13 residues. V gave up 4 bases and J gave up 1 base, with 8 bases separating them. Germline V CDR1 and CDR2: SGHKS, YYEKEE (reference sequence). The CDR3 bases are TGTGCCAGCAGCGCCAATAGGAACACTGAAGCTTTCTTT. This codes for CASSANRNTEAFF. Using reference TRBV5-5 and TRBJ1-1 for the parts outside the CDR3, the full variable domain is DAGVTQSPTHLIKTRGQQVTLRCSPISGHKSVSWYQQVLGQGPQFIFQYYEKEERGRGNFPDRFSARQFPNYSSELNVNALLLGDSALYLCASSANRNTEAFFGQGTRLTVV.

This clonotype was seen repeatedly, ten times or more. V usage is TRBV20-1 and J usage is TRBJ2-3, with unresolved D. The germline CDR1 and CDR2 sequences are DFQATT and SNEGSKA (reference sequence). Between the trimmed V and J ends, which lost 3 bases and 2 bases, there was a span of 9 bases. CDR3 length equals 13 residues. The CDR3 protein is CSASHQNTDTQYF. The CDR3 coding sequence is TGCAGTGCTAGCCACCAGAACACAGATACGCAGTATTTT.

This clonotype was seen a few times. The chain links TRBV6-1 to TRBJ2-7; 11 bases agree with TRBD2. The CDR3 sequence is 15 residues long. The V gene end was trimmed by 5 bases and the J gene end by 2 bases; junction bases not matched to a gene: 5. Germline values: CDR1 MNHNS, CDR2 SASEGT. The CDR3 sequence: CASSPLAGGTYEQYF. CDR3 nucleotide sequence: TGTGCCAGCAGTCCTCTAGCGGGAGGTACCTACGAGCAGTACTTC.

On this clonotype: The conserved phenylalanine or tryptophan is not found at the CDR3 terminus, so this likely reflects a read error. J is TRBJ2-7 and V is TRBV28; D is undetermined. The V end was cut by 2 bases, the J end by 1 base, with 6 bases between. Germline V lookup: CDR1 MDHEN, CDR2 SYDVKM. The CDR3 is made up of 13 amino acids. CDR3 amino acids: CASSLGGSYEQYS. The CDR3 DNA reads TGTGCCAGCAGTTTAGGCGGATCCTACGAGCAGTACTCC.

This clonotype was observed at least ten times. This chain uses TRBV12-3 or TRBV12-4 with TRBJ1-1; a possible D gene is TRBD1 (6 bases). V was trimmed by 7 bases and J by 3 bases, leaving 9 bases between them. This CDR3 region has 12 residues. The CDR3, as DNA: TGTGCCAGCACTTCAGGGGACACTGAAGCTTTCTTT. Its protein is CASTSGDTEAFF.

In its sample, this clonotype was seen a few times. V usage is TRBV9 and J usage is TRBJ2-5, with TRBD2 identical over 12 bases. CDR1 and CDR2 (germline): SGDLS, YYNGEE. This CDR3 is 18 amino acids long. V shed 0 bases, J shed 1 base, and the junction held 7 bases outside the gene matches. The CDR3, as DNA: TGTGCCAGCAGCGTAGGGTGGACTAGCGGGAATATCCAAGAGACCCAGTACTTC. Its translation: CASSVGWTSGNIQETQYF.

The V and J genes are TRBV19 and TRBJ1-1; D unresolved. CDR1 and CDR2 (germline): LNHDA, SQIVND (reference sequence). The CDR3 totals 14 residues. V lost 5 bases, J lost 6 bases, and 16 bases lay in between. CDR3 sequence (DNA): TGTGCCAGTAGTCAATACCCCGAGGGCCCTGAAGCTTTCTTT. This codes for CASSQYPEGPEAFF.

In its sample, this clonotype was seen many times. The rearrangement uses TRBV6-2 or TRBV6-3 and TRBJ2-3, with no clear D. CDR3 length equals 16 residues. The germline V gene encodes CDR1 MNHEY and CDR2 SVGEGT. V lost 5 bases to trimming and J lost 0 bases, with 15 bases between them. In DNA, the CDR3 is TGTGCCAGCAGTCGCAGCTTTATACCTAGCACAGATACGCAGTATTTT. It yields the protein CASSRSFIPSTDTQYF.

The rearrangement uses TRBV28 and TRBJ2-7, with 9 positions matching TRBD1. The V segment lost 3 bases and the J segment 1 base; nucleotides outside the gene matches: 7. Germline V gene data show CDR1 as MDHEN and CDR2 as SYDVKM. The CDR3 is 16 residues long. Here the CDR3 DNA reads TGTGCCAGCAGTTTGGGTGGGACAGGGTTTTCCTACGAGCAGTACTTC. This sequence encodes CASSLGGTGFSYEQYF.

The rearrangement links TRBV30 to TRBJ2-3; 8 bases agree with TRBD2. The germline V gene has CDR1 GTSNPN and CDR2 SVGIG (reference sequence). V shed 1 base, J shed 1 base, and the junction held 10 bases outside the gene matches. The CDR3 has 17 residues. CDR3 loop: CAWSEGLASKGTDTQYF. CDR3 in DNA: TGTGCCTGGAGTGAAGGACTAGCCTCCAAGGGCACAGATACGCAGTATTTT.

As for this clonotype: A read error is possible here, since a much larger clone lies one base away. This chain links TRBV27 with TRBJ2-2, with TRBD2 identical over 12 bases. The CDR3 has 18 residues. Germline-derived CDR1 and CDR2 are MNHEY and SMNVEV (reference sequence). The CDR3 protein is CASSLEGTTSGSTRELFF. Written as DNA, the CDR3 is TGTGCCAGCAGTTTAGAAGGAACGACTAGCGGGAGCACCAGGGAGCTGTTTTTT.

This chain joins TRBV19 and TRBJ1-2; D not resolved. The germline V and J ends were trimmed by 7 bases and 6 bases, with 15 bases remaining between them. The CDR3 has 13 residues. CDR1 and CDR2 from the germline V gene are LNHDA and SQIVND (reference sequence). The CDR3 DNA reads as TGTGCCAGTACTCTCCCGGACCTAAATGGCTACACCTTC. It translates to CASTLPDLNGYTF.

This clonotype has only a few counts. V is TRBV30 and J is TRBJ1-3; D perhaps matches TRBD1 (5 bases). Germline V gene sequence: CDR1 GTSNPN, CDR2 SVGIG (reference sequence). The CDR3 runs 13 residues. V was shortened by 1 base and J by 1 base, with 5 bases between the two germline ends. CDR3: CAWSEGSGNTIYF. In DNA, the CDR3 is TGTGCCTGGAGTGAGGGGTCTGGAAACACCATATATTTT. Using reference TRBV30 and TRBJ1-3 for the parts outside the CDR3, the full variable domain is SQTIHQWPATLVQPVGSPLSLECTVEGTSNPNLYWYRQAAGRGLQLLFYSVGIGQISSEVPQNLSASRPQDRQFILSSKKLLLSDSGFYLCAWSEGSGNTIYFGEGSWLTVV.

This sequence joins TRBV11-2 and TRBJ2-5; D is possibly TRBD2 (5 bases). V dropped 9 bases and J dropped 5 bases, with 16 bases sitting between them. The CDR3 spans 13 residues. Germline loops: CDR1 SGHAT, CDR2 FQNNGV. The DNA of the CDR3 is TGTGCCAGTAGCACGGGCCGCGGGGAGACCCAGTACTTC. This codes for CASSTGRGETQYF.

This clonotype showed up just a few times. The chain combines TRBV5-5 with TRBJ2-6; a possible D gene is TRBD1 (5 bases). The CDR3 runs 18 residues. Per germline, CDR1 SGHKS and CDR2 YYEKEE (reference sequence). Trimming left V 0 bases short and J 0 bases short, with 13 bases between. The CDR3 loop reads CASSLEQVPNSGANVLTF. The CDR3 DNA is TGTGCCAGCAGCTTGGAACAGGTGCCAAACTCTGGGGCCAACGTCCTGACTTTC. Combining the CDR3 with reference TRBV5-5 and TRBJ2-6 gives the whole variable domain DAGVTQSPTHLIKTRGQQVTLRCSPISGHKSVSWYQQVLGQGPQFIFQYYEKEERGRGNFPDRFSARQFPNYSSELNVNALLLGDSALYLCASSLEQVPNSGANVLTFGAGSRLTVL.

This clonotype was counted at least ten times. CDR3 residues: CASSALDRGTDTQYF. CDR3 coding DNA: TGTGCCAGCAGTGCCCTCGACAGGGGGACAGATACGCAGTATTTT. The chain uses TRBV2 and TRBJ2-3, with TRBD1 identical over 9 bases. The length of the CDR3 is 15 residues. Germline trimming cut 4 bases from V and 3 bases from J; bases unmatched to any gene: 5. CDR1 SNHLY and CDR2 FYNNEI come from the germline V gene.

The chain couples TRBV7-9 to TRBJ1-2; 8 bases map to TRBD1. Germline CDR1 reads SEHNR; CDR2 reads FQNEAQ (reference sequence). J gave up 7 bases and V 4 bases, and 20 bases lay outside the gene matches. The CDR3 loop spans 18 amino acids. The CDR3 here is CASSYGGRDRRRSGGYTF. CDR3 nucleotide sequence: TGTGCCAGCAGCTATGGGGGCCGGGACAGGAGACGCTCTGGTGGCTACACCTTC.

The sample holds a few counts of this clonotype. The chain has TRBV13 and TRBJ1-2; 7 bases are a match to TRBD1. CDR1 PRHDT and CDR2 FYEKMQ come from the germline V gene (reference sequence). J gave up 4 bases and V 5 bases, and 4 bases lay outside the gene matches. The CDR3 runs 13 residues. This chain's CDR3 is CASSITGAYGYTF. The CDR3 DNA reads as TGTGCCAGCAGCATAACAGGGGCCTATGGCTACACCTTC.

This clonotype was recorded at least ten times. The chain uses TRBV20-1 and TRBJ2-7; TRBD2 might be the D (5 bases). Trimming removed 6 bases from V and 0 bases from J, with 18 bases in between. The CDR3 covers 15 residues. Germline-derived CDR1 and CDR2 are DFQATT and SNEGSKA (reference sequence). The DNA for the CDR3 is TGCAGTGCGAGCACTAGTTTCTCCTACTCCTACGAGCAGTACTTC. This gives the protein CSASTSFSYSYEQYF.

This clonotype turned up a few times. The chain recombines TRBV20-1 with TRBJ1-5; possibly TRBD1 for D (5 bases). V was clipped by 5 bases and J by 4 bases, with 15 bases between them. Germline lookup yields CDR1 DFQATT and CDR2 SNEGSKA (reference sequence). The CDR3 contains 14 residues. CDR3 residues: CSAGVMGVNQPQHF. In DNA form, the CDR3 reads TGCAGTGCTGGGGTTATGGGGGTAAATCAGCCCCAGCATTTT.

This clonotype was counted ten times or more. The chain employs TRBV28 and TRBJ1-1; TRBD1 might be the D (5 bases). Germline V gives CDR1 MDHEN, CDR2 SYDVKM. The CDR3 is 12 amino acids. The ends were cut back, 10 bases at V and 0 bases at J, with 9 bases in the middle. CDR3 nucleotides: TGTGCCACCTCACAGGTGAACACTGAAGCTTTCTTT. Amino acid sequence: CATSQVNTEAFF.

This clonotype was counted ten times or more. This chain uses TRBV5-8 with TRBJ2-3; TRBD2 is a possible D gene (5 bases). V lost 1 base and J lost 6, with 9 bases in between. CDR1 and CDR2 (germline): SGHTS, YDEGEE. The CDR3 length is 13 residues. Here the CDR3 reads CASSLPGSDTQYF. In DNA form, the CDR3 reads TGTGCCAGCAGCTTGCCGGGGAGTGATACGCAGTATTTT.

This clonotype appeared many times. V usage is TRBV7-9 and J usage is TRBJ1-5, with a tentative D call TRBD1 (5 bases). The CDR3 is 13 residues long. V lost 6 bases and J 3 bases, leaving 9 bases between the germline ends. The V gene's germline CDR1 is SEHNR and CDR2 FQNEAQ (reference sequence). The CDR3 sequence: CASSRQPNQPQHF. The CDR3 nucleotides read TGTGCCAGCAGTCGACAGCCCAATCAGCCCCAGCATTTT.

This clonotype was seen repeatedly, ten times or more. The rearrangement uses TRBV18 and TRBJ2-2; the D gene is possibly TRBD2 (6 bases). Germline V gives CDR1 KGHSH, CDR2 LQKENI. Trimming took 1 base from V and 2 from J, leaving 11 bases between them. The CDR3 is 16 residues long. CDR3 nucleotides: TGTGCCAGCTCACCACAGGGACTTAGAAACACCGGGGAGCTGTTTTTT. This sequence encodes CASSPQGLRNTGELFF.

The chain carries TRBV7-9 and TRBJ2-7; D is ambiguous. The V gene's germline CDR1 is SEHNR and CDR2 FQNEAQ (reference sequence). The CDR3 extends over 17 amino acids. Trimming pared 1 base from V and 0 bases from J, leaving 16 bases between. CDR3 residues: CASSLDSPIESSYEQYF. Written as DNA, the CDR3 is TGTGCCAGCAGCTTAGACAGCCCGATAGAAAGCTCCTACGAGCAGTACTTC.